The rows below give T cell receptor beta chains drawn from one sample of a study of identical twins. In TCRdb, the 5' RACE reads were re-called with MiXCR into one record per CDR3 protein. The data contain some 1,600,000 distinct CDR3 sequences, 32% of them seen just once; the ten biggest clones take up more than 0.25%. Sequences were obtained from cord blood. All receptors come from a newborn girl in good health. The CDR3 runs from the conserved cysteine through the conserved F or W. D genes are given only for firm matches. The size field is filled for only some rows; it gives once, few, many or a size class.

TRBJ2-3 | 16 | NA | TRBV7-2 | NA | TGTGCCAGCAGCTTAGTTAGTCTAGCGATCACAGATACGCAGTATTTT | CASSLVSLAITDTQYF
TRBJ2-3 | 17 | TRBD1 | TRBV10-3 | few | TGTGCCATCAGACCGGGACAGGGGGTTTGGGGCACAGATACGCAGTATTTT | CAIRPGQGVWGTDTQYF
TRBJ2-5 | 20 | TRBD2 | TRBV7-2 | NA | TGTGCCAGCAGCCCTATGACGAAGGGACTAGCGGGGGGAACCCAAGAGACCCAGTACTTC | CASSPMTKGLAGGTQETQYF
TRBJ2-1 | 15 | NA | TRBV5-8 | NA | TGTGCCAGCACCATCCATACGGGGTTTTACAATGAGCAGTTCTTC | CASTIHTGFYNEQFF
TRBJ2-1 | 14 | NA | TRBV12-3/TRBV12-4 | NA | TGTGCCAGCAGTCGCCGGGACGGGGGAGATGAGCAGTTCTTC | CASSRRDGGDEQFF
TRBJ2-7 | 14 | TRBD2 | TRBV2 | NA | TGTGCCAGCAGTGATCGACTAGCGGCTTACGAGCAGTACTTC | CASSDRLAAYEQYF
TRBJ1-2 | 15 | NA | TRBV6-1 | few | TGTGCCAGCAGTGAGCATTCGGGGAATATCTATGGCTACACCTTC | CASSEHSGNIYGYTF
TRBJ2-6 | 20 | TRBD1 | TRBV7-9 | few | TGTGCCAGCAACTATCGGACAGGGGACATCAGGAGCTCTGGGGCCAACGTCCTGACTTTC | CASNYRTGDIRSSGANVLTF
TRBJ2-7 | 22 | TRBD2 | TRBV5-4 | few | TGTGCCAGCAGCTTGCCTGAGGAGGCTAGCGGGAGGGCCCTTAGCTCCTACAATGAGCAGTACTTC | CASSLPEEASGRALSSYNEQYF
TRBJ2-7 | 15 | TRBD2 | TRBV29-1 | few | TGCAGCGTTCCTACGACTAGCGGGCTTTACAATGAGCAGTACTTC | CSVPTTSGLYNEQYF
TRBJ2-7 | 14 | NA | TRBV28 | NA | TGTGCCAGCAGTTTTGCGGCCTCCTACAATGAGCAGTACTTC | CASSFAASYNEQYF
TRBJ1-1 | 15 | NA | TRBV6-1 | NA | TGTGCCAGCAGTTTCAGACAGGAGGTCTTCCCTGAAGCTTTCTTT | CASSFRQEVFPEAFF
TRBJ1-3 | 15 | NA | TRBV7-9 | NA | TGTGCCAGCAGCTTCTACAGGGAAACTGGAAACACCATATATTTT | CASSFYRETGNTIYF
TRBJ2-1 | 14 | NA | TRBV20-1 | NA | TGCAGTGCTAGAGAGCCCGCATCCTACAATGAGCAGTTCTTC | CSAREPASYNEQFF
TRBJ2-7 | 14 | TRBD2 | TRBV20-1 | NA | TGCAGTGCTAGGATCCCTAGCGGGAGAACCGAGCAGTACTTC | CSARIPSGRTEQYF
TRBJ1-2 | 15 | NA | TRBV20-1 | NA | TGCAGTGCGGGAACATCCGGGATTCCTAACTATGGCTACACCTTC | CSAGTSGIPNYGYTF
TRBJ2-7 | 15 | NA | TRBV24-1 | once | TGTGCCACCAGTGATGACCCCCGACATGACTACGAGCAGTACTTC | CATSDDPRHDYEQYF
TRBJ2-1 | 16 | TRBD2 | TRBV9 | few | TGTGCCAGCAGCGTAGCTACGGCGGGAGTCTATAATGAGCAGTTCTTC | CASSVATAGVYNEQFF
TRBJ1-1 | 13 | NA | TRBV15 | NA | TGTGCCACCAGCAGAGGAGTGAACACTGAAGCTTTCTTT | CATSRGVNTEAFF
TRBJ2-7 | 16 | TRBD2 | TRBV19 | NA | TGTGCCAGTAGCCCTGTTGCGGGACTAGCGGCCTACGAGCAGTACTTC | CASSPVAGLAAYEQYF
TRBJ1-2 | 12 | NA | TRBV29-1 | few | TGCAGCGCCCGGGACGGAATCTATGGCTACACCTTC | CSARDGIYGYTF
TRBJ2-2 | 17 | TRBD2 | TRBV7-2 | NA | TGTGCCAGCAGAGTACTAGCGGGAGTTCGGAACACCGGGGAGCTGTTTTTT | CASRVLAGVRNTGELFF
TRBJ2-4 | 14 | NA | TRBV7-2 | many | TGTGCCAGCAGCTTAGTAGGCAGCAAAAACATTCAGTACTTC | CASSLVGSKNIQYF
TRBJ2-3 | 13 | NA | TRBV20-1 | NA | TGCAGTGCTAGAGATATACCTACAGATACGCAGTATTTT | CSARDIPTDTQYF
TRBJ2-1 | 13 | NA | TRBV24-1 | NA | TGTGCCACCAGTGTGCAGGGAGTCAATGAGCAGTTCTTC | CATSVQGVNEQFF
TRBJ1-1 | 13 | TRBD1 | TRBV12-3/TRBV12-4 | few | TGTGCCAGCAGTCGACAGGGATTAGGTGAAGCTTTCTTT | CASSRQGLGEAFF
TRBJ2-1 | 12 | NA | TRBV7-2 | few | TGTGCCAGCAGCTGGTACGGACTTGAGCAGTTCTTC | CASSWYGLEQFF
TRBJ2-6 | 18 | TRBD2 | TRBV20-1 | NA | TGCAGTGCTCAAAGATATGGCGGGAGTCTGTCTGGGGCCAACGTCCTGACTTTC | CSAQRYGGSLSGANVLTF
TRBJ2-7 | 12 | TRBD1 | TRBV19 | few | TGTGCCAGTAGGACAGGGGGCCACGAGCAGTACTTC | CASRTGGHEQYF
TRBJ1-1 | 14 | TRBD1 | TRBV14 | NA | TGTGCCAGCACCTCACAGGGGACCTACACTGAAGCTTTCTTT | CASTSQGTYTEAFF
TRBJ1-1 | 14 | NA | TRBV6-1 | once | TGTGCCAGCAGTGAAGTGGGGGACGGACCTCAAGCTTTCTTT | CASSEVGDGPQAFF
TRBJ2-1 | 15 | NA | TRBV4-1 | NA | TGCGCCAGCAGCCAAGATCGGTGGCCCTACAATGAGCAGTTCTTC | CASSQDRWPYNEQFF
TRBJ2-7 | 14 | NA | TRBV6-5 | NA | TGTGCCAGCAGACCCCCAGGTGGTCCCTACGAGCAGTACTTC | CASRPPGGPYEQYF
TRBJ1-4 | 15 | NA | TRBV28 | NA | TGTGCCAGCGGGCGCCCCCGGGGACAAATTGAAAAACTGTTTTTT | CASGRPRGQIEKLFF
TRBJ2-3 | 16 | TRBD1 | TRBV4-1 | NA | TGCGCCAGCAGCCGAGGTGGACAGGGGCCATCAGATACGCAGTATTTT | CASSRGGQGPSDTQYF
TRBJ1-1 | 14 | NA | TRBV27 | NA | TGTGCCAGCAGCAGACTCCGGAGGGACACTGAAGCTTTCTTT | CASSRLRRDTEAFF
TRBJ2-7 | 16 | TRBD2 | TRBV4-2 | NA | TGTGCCAGCAGCCAAGATATGGGACTAGCGGGAAGCGAGCAGTACTTC | CASSQDMGLAGSEQYF
TRBJ2-5 | 10 | NA | TRBV20-1 | NA | TGCAGTGCAGTCAGGGAGACCCAGTACTTC | CSAVRETQYF
TRBJ2-1 | 13 | NA | TRBV5-1 | NA | TGCGCCAGCAGGCCTAGCGCTACCTACGAGCAGTTCTTC | CASRPSATYEQFF
TRBJ2-7 | 16 | TRBD1 | TRBV25-1 | NA | TGTGCCAGCAGTGAATATACCCCGACAGGGGGCTACGAGCAGTACTTC | CASSEYTPTGGYEQYF
TRBJ2-5 | 15 | TRBD2 | TRBV7-2 | few | TGTGCCAGCAGCCCTAGCGGGGGGGCAGGGGAGACCCAGTACTTC | CASSPSGGAGETQYF
TRBJ2-1 | 16 | TRBD2 | TRBV20-1 | few | TGCAGTGCTAGAGCCCTAGCGGGGGCCTCCTACAATGAGCAGTTCTTC | CSARALAGASYNEQFF
TRBJ2-7 | 14 | NA | TRBV20-1 | few | TGCAGTGCTAGGTTTGGGTCTAGGTCCAATGAGCAGTACTTC | CSARFGSRSNEQYF
TRBJ2-3 | 16 | NA | TRBV27 | NA | TGTGCCAGCAGTTTGTGGCAGGGGTTTCGCACAGATACGCAGTATTTT | CASSLWQGFRTDTQYF
TRBJ2-3 | 16 | TRBD1 | TRBV20-1 | NA | TGCAGTGCTAGAGATCCCCAGGGGGTGATGACAGATACGCAGTATTTT | CSARDPQGVMTDTQYF
TRBJ1-2 | 15 | NA | TRBV13 | once | TGTGCCAGCAGCATCCGCGGGGGGGGCGGTTATGGCTACACCTTC | CASSIRGGGGYGYTF
TRBJ1-1 | 17 | NA | TRBV7-9 | NA | TGTGCCAGCAGCCGCGGAACAGTGACGGGTGGGAACACTGAAGCTTTCTTT | CASSRGTVTGGNTEAFF
TRBJ2-7 | 13 | NA | TRBV20-1 | few | TGCAGTGCTTCCATCGACAGGCCCTACGAGCAGTACTTC | CSASIDRPYEQYF
TRBJ1-5 | 12 | NA | TRBV6-2/TRBV6-3 | once | TGTGTCAGCTTAGGGTCTCATCGGCCCCAGCATTTT | CVSLGSHRPQHF
TRBJ2-1 | 18 | TRBD2 | TRBV6-1 | NA | TGTGCCAGCAGTGAAGGCCCACTACTAGCGGTCACCTACAATGAGCAGTTCTTC | CASSEGPLLAVTYNEQFF
TRBJ2-7 | 18 | TRBD2 | TRBV6-2/TRBV6-3 | NA | TGTGCCAGCAACGCGAATAGCGGGGGTGTTTTGAGCTCCTACGAGCAGTACTTC | CASNANSGGVLSSYEQYF
TRBJ2-1 | 16 | NA | TRBV28 | NA | TGTGCCAGCAGTCTCCCCCAACTCCTGTCCTACAATGAGCAGTTCTTC | CASSLPQLLSYNEQFF
TRBJ2-7 | 14 | NA | TRBV20-1 | NA | TGCAGTGGAAGTGGCGGGGCCTACTCCTACGAGCAGTACTTC | CSGSGGAYSYEQYF
TRBJ2-7 | 18 | NA | TRBV2 | NA | TGTGCCAGCAGCGCCGGGACTTCCCGTCAGAGCTCCTACAATGAGCAGTACTTC | CASSAGTSRQSSYNEQYF
TRBJ2-2 | 16 | NA | TRBV18 | NA | TGTGCCGGCTCACTTACAGGCGGCTCGAACACCGGGGAGCTGTTTTTT | CAGSLTGGSNTGELFF